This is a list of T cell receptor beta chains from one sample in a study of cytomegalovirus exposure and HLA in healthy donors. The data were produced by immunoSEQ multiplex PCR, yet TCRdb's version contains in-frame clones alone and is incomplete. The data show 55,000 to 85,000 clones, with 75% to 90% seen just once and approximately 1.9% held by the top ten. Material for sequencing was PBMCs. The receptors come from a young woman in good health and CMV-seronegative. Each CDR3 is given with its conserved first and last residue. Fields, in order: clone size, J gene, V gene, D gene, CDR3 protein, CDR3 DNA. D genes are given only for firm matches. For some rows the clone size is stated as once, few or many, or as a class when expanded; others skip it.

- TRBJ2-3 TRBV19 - CASSHLALSTDTQYF TGTGCCAGTAGTCATTTAGCGCTTAGCACAGATACGCAGTATTTT
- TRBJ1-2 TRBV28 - CASSLDTRYGYTF TGTGCCAGCAGCCTGGATACGCGGTATGGCTACACCTTC
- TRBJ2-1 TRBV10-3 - CAISDQSGSLNEQFF TGTGCCATCAGTGACCAATCGGGGAGTCTGAATGAGCAGTTCTTC
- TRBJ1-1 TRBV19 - CASSIRAGDTEAFF TGTGCCAGTAGTATCAGGGCGGGGGACACTGAAGCTTTCTTT
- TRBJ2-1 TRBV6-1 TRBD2 CASSDPGGARANEQFF TGTGCCAGCAGTGACCCGGGGGGGGCTAGGGCCAATGAGCAGTTCTTC
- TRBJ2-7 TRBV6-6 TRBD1 CASRRQGSPYEQYF TGTGCCAGCAGGAGACAGGGAAGCCCCTACGAGCAGTACTTC
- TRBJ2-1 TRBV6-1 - CASTPFVYNEQFF TGTGCCAGCACCCCCTTTGTCTACAATGAGCAGTTCTTC
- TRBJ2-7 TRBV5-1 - CASSPTSNEQYF TGCGCCAGCAGCCCCACATCAAACGAGCAGTACTTC
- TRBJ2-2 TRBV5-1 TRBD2 CASGSGSDTGELFF TGCGCCAGCGGTAGCGGGAGTGACACCGGGGAGCTGTTTTTT
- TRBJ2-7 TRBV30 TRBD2 CAWNTGTSADEQYF TGTGCCTGGAATACCGGGACTAGCGCTGACGAGCAGTACTTC
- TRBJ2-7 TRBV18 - CASSPDRIEQYF TGTGCCAGCTCACCAGACAGGATCGAGCAGTACTTC
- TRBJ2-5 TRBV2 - CASSSRRGGQETQYF TGTGCCAGCAGTAGCCGGCGCGGCGGCCAAGAGACCCAGTACTTC
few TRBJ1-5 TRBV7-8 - CASRRLYSNQPQHF TGTGCCAGCAGGCGACTCTATAGCAATCAGCCCCAGCATTTT
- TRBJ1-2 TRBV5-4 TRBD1 CASSLGGTGRLGYGYTF TGTGCCAGCAGCTTGGGGGGGACAGGAAGGCTAGGGTATGGCTACACCTTC
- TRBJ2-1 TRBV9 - CASSVGSGSYNEQFF TGTGCCAGCAGCGTAGGTAGCGGTTCCTACAATGAGCAGTTCTTC
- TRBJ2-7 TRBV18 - CASSPPTSHEQYF TGTGCCAGCTCACCACCGACTAGTCATGAGCAGTACTTC
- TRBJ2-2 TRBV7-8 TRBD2 CASSPGGGRIGELFF TGTGCCAGCAGCCCTGGTGGCGGGAGGATCGGGGAGCTGTTTTTT
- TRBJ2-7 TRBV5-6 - CASSLERYEQYF TGTGCCAGCAGCTTGGAGCGGTACGAGCAGTACTTC
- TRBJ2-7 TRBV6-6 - CASSYLDEQYF TGTGCCAGCAGTTACTTAGACGAGCAGTACTTC
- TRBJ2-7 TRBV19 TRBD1 CASRARQGSYEQYF TGTGCCAGTAGAGCCCGACAGGGTTCCTACGAGCAGTACTTC
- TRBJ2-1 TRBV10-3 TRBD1 CAIRGGQGGNEQFF TGTGCCATCAGGGGGGGACAGGGGGGGAATGAGCAGTTCTTC
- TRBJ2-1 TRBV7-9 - CASSSLKGGDEQFF TGTGCCAGCAGCTCCCTCAAAGGGGGTGATGAGCAGTTCTTC
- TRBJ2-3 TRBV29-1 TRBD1 CSVVNRGQVSDTQYF TGCAGCGTGGTTAACAGGGGGCAAGTATCAGATACGCAGTATTTT
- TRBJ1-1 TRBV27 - CASSFGNLRSAFF TGTGCCAGCAGTTTCGGGAACCTCCGATCTGCTTTCTTT
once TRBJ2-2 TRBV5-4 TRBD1 CASSLIQGAGELFF TGTGCCAGCAGCTTAATCCAGGGGGCCGGGGAGCTGTTTTTT